This TCR beta chain is from a study of T-cell memory formation after mild COVID-19. V lost 2 bases and J 0 bases, leaving 9 bases between the germline ends. Germline lookup yields CDR1 SGHRS and CDR2 YFSETQ. CDR3 length: 14 residues. This clonotype was counted at least ten times. What it binds is not known. Using constant-segment primers, 5'RACE produced TCR alpha and TCR beta cDNA libraries carrying sample barcodes and UMIs. Each CDR3 protein gets one entry after TCRdb re-called the 5' RACE reads with MiXCR. The repertoire consists of roughly 500,000 distinct CDR3 sequences, with about a fifth occurring once and the leading ten covering approximately 12%. Study-level points and caveats: Within pre-infection memory, some responding clones were found, suggesting cross-reactive memory joined. Shrinking CD4+ clones resided mostly in CM and EM, and CD8+ ones in EMRA. SARS-CoV-2 specificity of second-wave clones peaking day 37 was unconfirmed.

The chain combines TRBV5-1 with TRBJ2-7, with a tentative D call TRBD1 (6 bases). Material: PBMCs or a T cell subset sorted from them (not recorded which). The clonotype comes from an adult woman who had mild COVID-19 (a few samples of this study predate the infection). Cell type and time point are not known. The CDR3 DNA reads TGCGCCAGCAGCTTCCTGGACAGCTCCTACGAGCAGTACTTC. Amino acid sequence: CASSFLDSSYEQYF.